The 5 T cell receptor beta chains presented below share a single source sample, sequenced in a study of CD8+CD57+ T cells in acquired aplastic anemia. According to the study, genomic DNA was the template for TCR beta VDJ and CDR3 profiling. TCRdb re-derived calls from the reads in MiXCR, one entry per CDR3 protein. This sample yields about 190,000 distinct CDR3 sequences, of which roughly 56% are seen a single time; more than 15% belongs to the top ten. Sequences were obtained from sorted CD4+, CD8+, or CD8+CD57+ T cells (not recorded which) from PBMCs. The receptors here all came from a human donor in good health, serving as a control.

CDR3 amino acids: CASSPKAGTLSYEQYF. The CDR3 DNA sequence: TGTGCCAGCAGCCCTAAAGCGGGTACCCTCTCCTACGAGCAGTACTTC. The V and J genes are TRBV7-8 and TRBJ2-7; D possibly corresponds to TRBD2 (6 bases). V was cut by 5 bases and J by 0 bases, with 17 bases left in between. The CDR3 has 16 residues. Germline CDR1 reads SGHVS; CDR2 reads FQNEAQ.

This clonotype has only a few counts. The chain has TRBV9 and TRBJ1-2; no clear D. CDR1 and CDR2 (germline): SGDLS, YYNGEE. CDR3 length: 12 residues. Trimming cost V 4 bases and J 6 bases, with 10 bases left between them. This CDR3 reads CASSPDADGYTF. In nucleotides, the CDR3 is TGTGCCAGCAGCCCTGACGCTGATGGCTACACCTTC.

For the CDR3, the DNA is TGTGCCAGCAGCCCCGGGGGTGAGCAGTACTTC. As protein: CASSPGGEQYF. This chain links TRBV7-9 with TRBJ2-7, with D perhaps matching TRBD2 (6 bases). Germline CDR1 SEHNR, CDR2 FQNEAQ (reference sequence). This CDR3 region has 11 residues. V was cut by 5 bases and J by 7 bases, with 9 bases left in between.

This clonotype was recorded many times. This rearrangement joins TRBV15 to TRBJ2-5; D is ambiguous. The CDR3 contains 14 residues. Germline values: CDR1 LNHNV, CDR2 YYDKDF (reference sequence). V gave up 0 bases and J gave up 4 bases, with 9 bases separating them. The chain's CDR3 is CATSRDRELETQYF. CDR3 nucleotides: TGTGCCACCAGCAGAGATAGAGAGCTAGAGACCCAGTACTTC.

The chain uses TRBV24-1 and TRBJ2-2; D unclear. Looked up from germline, CDR1 is KGHDR and CDR2 is SFDVKD. With 5 bases removed from V and 6 bases from J, the gap between germline ends came to 3 bases. CDR3 length equals 11 residues. The CDR3 loop reads CATSVAGELFF. The CDR3 DNA follows: TGTGCCACCAGTGTCGCCGGGGAGCTGTTTTTT.